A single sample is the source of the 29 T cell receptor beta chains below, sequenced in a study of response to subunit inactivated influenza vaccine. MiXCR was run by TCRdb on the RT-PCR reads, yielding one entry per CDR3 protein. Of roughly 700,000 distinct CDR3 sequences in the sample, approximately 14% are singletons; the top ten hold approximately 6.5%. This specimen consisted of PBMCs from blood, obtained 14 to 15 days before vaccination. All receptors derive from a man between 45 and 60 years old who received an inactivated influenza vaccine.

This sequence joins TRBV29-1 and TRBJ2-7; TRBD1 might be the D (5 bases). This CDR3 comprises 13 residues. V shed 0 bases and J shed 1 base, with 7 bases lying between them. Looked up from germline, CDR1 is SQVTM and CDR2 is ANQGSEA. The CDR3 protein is CSVEDPGSYEQYF. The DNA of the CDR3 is TGCAGCGTTGAAGATCCAGGGTCCTACGAGCAGTACTTC.

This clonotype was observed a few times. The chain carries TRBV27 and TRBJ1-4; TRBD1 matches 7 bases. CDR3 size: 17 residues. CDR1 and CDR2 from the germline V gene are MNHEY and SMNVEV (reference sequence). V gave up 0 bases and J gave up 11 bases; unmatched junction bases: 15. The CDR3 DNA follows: TGTGCCAGCAGTTTATCGGGTTATGGAACAGGGGAGCTGAAACTGTTTTTT. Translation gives CASSLSGYGTGELKLFF.

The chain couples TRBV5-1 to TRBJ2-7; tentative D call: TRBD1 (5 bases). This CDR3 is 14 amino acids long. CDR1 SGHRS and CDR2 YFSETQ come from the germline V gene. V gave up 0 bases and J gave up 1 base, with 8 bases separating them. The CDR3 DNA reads TGCGCCAGCAGCTTGGGGCCAGGGTCCTACGAGCAGTACTTC. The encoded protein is CASSLGPGSYEQYF.

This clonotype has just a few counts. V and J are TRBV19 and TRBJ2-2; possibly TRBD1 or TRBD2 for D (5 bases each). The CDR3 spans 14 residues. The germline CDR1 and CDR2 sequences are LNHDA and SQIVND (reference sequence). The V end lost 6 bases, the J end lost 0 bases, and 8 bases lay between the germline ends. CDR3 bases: TGTGCCAGTAGGAGGGACCCGAACACCGGGGAGCTGTTTTTT. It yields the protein CASRRDPNTGELFF.

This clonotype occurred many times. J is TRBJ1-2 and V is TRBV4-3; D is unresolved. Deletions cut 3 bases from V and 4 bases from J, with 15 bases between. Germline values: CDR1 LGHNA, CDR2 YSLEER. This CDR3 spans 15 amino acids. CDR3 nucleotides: TGCGCCAGCAGCCAGGCGGGCAAGAGGAGCTATGGCTACACCTTC. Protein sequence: CASSQAGKRSYGYTF.

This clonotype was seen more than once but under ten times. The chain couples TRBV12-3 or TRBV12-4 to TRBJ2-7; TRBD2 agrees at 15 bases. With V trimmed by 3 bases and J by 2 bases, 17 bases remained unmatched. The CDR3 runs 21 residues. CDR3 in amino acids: CASSFPEPGTSGGQVAYEQYF. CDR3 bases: TGTGCCAGCAGTTTCCCCGAACCAGGGACTAGCGGGGGGCAGGTGGCCTACGAGCAGTACTTC.

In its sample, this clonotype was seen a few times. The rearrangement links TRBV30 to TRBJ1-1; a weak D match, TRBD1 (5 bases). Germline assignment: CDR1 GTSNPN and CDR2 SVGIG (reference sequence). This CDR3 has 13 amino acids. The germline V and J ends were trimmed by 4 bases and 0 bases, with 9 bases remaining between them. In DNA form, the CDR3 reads TGTGCCTGGACCCTACAGGTGAACACTGAAGCTTTCTTT. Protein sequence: CAWTLQVNTEAFF.

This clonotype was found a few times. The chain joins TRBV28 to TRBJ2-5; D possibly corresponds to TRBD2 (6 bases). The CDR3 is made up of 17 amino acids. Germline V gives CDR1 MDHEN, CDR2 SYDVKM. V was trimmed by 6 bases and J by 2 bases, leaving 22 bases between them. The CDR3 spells CASRHKLALGQQETQYF. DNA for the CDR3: TGTGCCAGCAGGCATAAACTAGCATTGGGGCAGCAAGAGACCCAGTACTTC.

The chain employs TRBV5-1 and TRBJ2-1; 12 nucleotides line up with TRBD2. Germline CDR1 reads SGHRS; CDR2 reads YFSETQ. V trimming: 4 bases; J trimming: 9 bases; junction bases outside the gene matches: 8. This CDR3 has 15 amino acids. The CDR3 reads CASSELAGGRTEQFF. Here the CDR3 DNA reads TGCGCCAGCAGCGAACTAGCGGGGGGCCGTACTGAGCAGTTCTTC.

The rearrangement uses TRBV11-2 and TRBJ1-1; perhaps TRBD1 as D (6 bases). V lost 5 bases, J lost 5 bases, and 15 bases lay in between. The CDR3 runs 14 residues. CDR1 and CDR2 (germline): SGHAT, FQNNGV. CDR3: CASSTMGGGTEAFF. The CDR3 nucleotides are TGTGCCAGCAGCACCATGGGGGGCGGTACTGAAGCTTTCTTT.

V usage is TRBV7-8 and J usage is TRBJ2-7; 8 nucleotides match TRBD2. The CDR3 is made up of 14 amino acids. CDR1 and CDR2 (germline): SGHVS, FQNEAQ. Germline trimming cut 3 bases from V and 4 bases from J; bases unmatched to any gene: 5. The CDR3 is CASSFSGRLYEQYF. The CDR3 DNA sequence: TGTGCCAGCAGCTTCAGCGGGAGATTGTACGAGCAGTACTTC.

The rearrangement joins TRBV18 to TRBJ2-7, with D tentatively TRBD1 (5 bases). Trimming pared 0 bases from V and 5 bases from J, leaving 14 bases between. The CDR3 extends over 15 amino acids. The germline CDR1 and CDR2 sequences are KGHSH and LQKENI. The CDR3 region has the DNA TGTGCCAGCTCACCACCGTTGTCAGGGCTCCACGAGCAGTACTTC. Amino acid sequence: CASSPPLSGLHEQYF.

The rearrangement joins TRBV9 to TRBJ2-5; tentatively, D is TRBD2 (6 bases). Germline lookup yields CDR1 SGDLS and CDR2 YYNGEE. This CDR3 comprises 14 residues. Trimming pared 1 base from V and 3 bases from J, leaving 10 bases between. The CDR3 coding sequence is TGTGCCAGCAGCGTAAATAGCGGCAAAGAGACCCAGTACTTC. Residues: CASSVNSGKETQYF.

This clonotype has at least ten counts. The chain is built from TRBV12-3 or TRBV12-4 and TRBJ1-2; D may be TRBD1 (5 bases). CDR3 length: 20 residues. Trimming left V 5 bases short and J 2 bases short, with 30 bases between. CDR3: CASSPRRQRVGRAANYGYTF. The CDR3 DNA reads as TGTGCCAGCAGTCCCCGCCGACAAAGGGTCGGCAGGGCGGCGAACTATGGCTACACCTTC.

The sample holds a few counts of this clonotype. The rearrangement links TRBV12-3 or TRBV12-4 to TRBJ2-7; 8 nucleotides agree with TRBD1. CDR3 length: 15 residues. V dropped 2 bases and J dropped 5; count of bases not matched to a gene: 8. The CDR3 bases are TGTGCCAGCAGTTTATCCCCGACAGGGGTCCACGAGCAGTACTTC. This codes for CASSLSPTGVHEQYF.

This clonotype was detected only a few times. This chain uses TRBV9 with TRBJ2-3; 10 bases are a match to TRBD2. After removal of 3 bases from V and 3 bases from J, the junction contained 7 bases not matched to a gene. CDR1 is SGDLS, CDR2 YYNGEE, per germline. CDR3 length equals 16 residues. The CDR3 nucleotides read TGTGCCAGCAGCGGATCCGGGACTAGCGTGACAGATACGCAGTATTTT. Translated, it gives CASSGSGTSVTDTQYF.

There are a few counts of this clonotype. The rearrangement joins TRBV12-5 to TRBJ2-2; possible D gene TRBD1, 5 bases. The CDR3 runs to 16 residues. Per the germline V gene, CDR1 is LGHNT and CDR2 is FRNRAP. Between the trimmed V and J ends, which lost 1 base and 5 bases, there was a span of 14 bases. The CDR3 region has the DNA TGTGCTAGTGGTTTGGATAGGGGCTCCGGGACCGGGGAGCTGTTTTTT. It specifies CASGLDRGSGTGELFF.

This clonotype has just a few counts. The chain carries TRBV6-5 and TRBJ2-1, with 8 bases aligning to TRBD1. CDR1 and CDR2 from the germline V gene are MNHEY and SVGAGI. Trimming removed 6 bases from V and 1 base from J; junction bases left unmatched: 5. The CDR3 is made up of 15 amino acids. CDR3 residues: CASRYRQGSYNEQFF. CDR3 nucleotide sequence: TGTGCCAGCAGGTACCGACAGGGGTCCTACAATGAGCAGTTCTTC.

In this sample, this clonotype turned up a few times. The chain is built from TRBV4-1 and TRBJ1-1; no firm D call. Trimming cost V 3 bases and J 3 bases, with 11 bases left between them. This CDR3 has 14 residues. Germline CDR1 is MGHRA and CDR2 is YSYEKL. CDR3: CASSQTSGYTEAFF. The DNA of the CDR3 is TGCGCCAGCAGCCAGACTTCCGGGTACACTGAAGCTTTCTTT.

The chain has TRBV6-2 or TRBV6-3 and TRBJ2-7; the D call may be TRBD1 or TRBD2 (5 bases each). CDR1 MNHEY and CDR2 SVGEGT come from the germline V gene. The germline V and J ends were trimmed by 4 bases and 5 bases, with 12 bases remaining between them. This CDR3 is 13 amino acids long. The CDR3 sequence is CASSLLQEDEQYF. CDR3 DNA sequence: TGTGCCAGCAGTTTGCTACAGGAGGACGAGCAGTACTTC.

CDR3 protein: CASSRRTSGIGELFF. CDR3 DNA sequence: TGTGCCAGCAGTCGAAGGACTAGCGGGATCGGGGAGCTGTTTTTT. The genes are TRBV2 and TRBJ2-2; 12 positions match TRBD2. Trimming took 5 bases from V and 7 from J; bases not matched to a gene: 5. The CDR3 totals 15 residues. Per the germline V gene, CDR1 is SNHLY and CDR2 is FYNNEI. Combining the CDR3 with reference TRBV2 and TRBJ2-2 gives the whole variable domain EPEVTQTPSHQVTQMGQEVILRCVPISNHLYFYWYRQILGQKVEFLVSFYNNEISEKSEIFDDQFSVERPDGSNFTLKIRSTKLEDSAMYFCASSRRTSGIGELFFGEGSRLTVL.

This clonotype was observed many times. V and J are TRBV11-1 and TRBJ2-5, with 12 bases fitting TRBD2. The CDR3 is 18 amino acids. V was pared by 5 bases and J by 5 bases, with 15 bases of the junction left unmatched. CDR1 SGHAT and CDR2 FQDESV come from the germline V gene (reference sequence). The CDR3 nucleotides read TGTGCCAGCAGCCAGAAGATTAGACTAGCGGGAGTGAAGGAGACCCAGTACTTC. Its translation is CASSQKIRLAGVKETQYF.

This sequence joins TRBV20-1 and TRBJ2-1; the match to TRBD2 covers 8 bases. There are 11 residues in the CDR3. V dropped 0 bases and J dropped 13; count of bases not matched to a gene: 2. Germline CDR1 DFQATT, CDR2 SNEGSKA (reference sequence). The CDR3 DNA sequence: TGCAGTGCTAGAGAAGCGGGAGTACAGTTCTTC. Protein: CSAREAGVQFF.

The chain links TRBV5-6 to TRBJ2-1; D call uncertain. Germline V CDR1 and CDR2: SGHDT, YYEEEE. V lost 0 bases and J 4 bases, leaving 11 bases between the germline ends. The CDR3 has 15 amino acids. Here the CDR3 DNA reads TGTGCCAGCAGCTTGGATCCTAGAATATACAATGAGCAGTTCTTC. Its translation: CASSLDPRIYNEQFF.

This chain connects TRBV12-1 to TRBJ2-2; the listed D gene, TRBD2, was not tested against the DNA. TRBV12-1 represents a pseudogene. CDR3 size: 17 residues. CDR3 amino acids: CASSSGPIGFRTGELFF. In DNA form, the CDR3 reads TGTGCCAGCAGCTCCGGGCCCATAGGCTTTAGGACCGGGGAGCTGTTTTTT.

The CDR3 DNA sequence: TGTGCCAGCAGCCGCCTGGGGGCGGGGGGTAGTCGGGAGACCCAGTACTTC. Protein product: CASSRLGAGGSRETQYF. The V call is TRBV7-6, the J call TRBJ2-5; 8 bases fit TRBD2. This CDR3 region has 17 residues. CDR1 and CDR2 from the germline V gene are SGHVS and FNYEAQ. J gave up 5 bases and V 5 bases, and 16 bases lay outside the gene matches. Drawing the rest from reference TRBV7-6 and TRBJ2-5, the complete variable domain is GAGVSQSPRYKVTKRGQDVALRCDPISGHVSLYWYRQALGQGPEFLTYFNYEAQQDKSGLPNDRFSAERPEGSISTLTIQRTEQRDSAMYRCASSRLGAGGSRETQYFGPGTRLLVL.

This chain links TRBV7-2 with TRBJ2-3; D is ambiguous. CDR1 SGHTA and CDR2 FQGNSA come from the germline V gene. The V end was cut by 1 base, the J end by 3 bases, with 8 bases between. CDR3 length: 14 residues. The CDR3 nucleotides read TGTGCCAGCAGCTTAGAGAGACGAACAGATACGCAGTATTTT. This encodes CASSLERRTDTQYF.

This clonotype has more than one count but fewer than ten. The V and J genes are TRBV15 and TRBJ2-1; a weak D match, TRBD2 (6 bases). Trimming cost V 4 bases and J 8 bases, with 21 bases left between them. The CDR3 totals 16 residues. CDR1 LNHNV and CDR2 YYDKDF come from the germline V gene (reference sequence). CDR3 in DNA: TGTGCCACCAGCAAGGCGGGGCGCTCCGGGTTCCATGAGCAGTTCTTC. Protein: CATSKAGRSGFHEQFF.

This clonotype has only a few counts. The CDR3, as DNA: TGTGCCAGCAGCCTTACAGAGATTTCCTACGAGCAGTACTTC. Translating gives CASSLTEISYEQYF. The rearrangement joins TRBV7-2 to TRBJ2-7; D not resolved. The germline gives CDR1 SGHTA, CDR2 FQGNSA. The CDR3 runs 14 residues. V was pared by 5 bases and J by 1 base, with 12 bases between.